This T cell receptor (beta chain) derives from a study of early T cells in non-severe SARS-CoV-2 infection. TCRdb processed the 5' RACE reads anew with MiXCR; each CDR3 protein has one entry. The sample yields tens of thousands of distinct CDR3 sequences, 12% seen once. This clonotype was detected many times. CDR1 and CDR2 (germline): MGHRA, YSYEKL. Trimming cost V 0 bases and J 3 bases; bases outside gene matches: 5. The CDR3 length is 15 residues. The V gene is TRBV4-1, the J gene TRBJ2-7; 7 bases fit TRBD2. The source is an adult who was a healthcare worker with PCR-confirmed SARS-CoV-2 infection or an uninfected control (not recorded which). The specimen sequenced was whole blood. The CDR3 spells CASSQETRTSYEQYF. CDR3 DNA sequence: TGCGCCAGCAGCCAAGAGACTCGGACTAGCTACGAGCAGTACTTC.